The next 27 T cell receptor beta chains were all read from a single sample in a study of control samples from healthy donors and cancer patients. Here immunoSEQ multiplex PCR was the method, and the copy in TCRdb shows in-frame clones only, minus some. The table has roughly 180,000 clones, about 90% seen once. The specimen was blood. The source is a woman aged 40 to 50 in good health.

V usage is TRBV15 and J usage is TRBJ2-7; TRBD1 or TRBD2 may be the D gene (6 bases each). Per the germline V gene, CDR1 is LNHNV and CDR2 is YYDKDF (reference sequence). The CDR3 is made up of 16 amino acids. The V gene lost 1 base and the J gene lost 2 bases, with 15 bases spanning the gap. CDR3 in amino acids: CATSRVTGATTYEQYF. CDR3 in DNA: TGTGCCACCAGCAGAGTTACGGGGGCTACCACCTACGAGCAGTACTTC.

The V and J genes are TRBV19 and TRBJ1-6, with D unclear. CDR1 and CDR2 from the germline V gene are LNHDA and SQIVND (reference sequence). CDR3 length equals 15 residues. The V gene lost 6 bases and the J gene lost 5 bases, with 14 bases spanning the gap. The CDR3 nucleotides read TGTGCCAGTAGCCGGCGAGGTAGTGATAATTCACCCCTCCACTTT. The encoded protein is CASSRRGSDNSPLHF.

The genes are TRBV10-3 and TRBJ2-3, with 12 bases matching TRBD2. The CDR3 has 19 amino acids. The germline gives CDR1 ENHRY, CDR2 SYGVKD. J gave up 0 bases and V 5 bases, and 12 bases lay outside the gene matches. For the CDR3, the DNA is TGTGCCATCAGTCGGTTTAAACTAGCGGGGGGCGCCAGCACAGATACGCAGTATTTT. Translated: CAISRFKLAGGASTDTQYF.

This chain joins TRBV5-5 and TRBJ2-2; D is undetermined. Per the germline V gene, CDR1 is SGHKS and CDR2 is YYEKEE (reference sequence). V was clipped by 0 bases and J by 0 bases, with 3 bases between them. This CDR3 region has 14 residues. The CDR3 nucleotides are TGTGCCAGCAGCTTGGCTCCGAACACCGGGGAGCTGTTTTTT. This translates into CASSLAPNTGELFF.

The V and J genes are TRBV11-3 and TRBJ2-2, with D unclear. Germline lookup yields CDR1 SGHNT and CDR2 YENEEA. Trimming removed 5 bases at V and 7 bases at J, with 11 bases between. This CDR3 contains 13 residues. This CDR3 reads CASSGRLDGELFF. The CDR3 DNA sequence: TGTGCCAGCAGCGGGCGGTTGGACGGGGAGCTGTTTTTT.

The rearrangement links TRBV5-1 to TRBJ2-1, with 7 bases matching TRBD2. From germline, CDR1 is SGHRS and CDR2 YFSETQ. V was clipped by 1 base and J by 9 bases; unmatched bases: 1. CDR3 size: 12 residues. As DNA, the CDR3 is TGCGCCAGCAGCTTGTTAGCGGGTGAGCAGTTCTTC. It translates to CASSLLAGEQFF.

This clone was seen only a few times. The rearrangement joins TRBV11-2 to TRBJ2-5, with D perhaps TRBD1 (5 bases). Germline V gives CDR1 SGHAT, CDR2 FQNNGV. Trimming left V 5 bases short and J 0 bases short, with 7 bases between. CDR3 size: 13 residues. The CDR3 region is CASSMGHQETQYF. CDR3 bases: TGTGCCAGCAGCATGGGGCACCAAGAGACCCAGTACTTC.

The CDR3 protein is CASSPGDRDFRTF. The CDR3 DNA reads as TGCGCCAGCAGCCCCGGGGACAGGGATTTCCGCACCTTC. This chain joins TRBV5-1 and TRBJ1-2; 9 bases agree with TRBD1. CDR3 length: 13 amino acids. V trimming: 4 bases; J trimming: 13 bases; junction bases outside the gene matches: 11. The V gene's germline CDR1 is SGHRS and CDR2 YFSETQ.

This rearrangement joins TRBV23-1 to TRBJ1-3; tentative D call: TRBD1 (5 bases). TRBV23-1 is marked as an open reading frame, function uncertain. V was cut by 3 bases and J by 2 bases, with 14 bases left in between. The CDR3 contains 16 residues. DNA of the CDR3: TGCGCCAGCAGTCATCGCCGGCAGGGCCCTGGAAACACCATATATTTT. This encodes CASSHRRQGPGNTIYF.

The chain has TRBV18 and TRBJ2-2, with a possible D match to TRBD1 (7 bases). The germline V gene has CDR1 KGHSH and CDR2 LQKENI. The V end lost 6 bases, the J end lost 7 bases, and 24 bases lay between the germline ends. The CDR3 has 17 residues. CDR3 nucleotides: TGTGCCAGCTCCCGAAACACCGGGACAGCGGGCGGCGGGGAGCTGTTTTTT. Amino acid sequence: CASSRNTGTAGGGELFF.

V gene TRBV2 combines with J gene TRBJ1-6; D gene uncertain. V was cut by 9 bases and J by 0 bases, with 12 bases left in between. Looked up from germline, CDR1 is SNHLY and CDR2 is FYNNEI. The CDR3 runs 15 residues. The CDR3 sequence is CASFGESSYNSPLHF. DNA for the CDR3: TGTGCCAGTTTTGGGGAGAGCTCCTATAATTCACCCCTCCACTTT.

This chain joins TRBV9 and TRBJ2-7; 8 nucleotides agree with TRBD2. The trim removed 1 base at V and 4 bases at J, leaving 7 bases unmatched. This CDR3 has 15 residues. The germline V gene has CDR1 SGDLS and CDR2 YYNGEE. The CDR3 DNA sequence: TGTGCCAGCAGCGTAAGCGGGGGCCCAGGATACGAGCAGTACTTC. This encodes CASSVSGGPGYEQYF.

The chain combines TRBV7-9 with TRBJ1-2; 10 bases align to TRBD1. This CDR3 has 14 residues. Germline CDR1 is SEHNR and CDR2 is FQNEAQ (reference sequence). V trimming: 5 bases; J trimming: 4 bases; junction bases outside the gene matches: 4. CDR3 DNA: TGTGCCAGCAGCCGGGACAGGGGAAGCTATGGCTACACCTTC. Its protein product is CASSRDRGSYGYTF.

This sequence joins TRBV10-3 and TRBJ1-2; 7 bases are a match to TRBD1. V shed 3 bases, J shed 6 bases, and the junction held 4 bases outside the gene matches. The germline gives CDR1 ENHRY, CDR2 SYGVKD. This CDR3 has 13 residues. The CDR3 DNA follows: TGTGCCATCAGTGAAGGACAGGTAGATGGCTACACCTTC. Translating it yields CAISEGQVDGYTF.

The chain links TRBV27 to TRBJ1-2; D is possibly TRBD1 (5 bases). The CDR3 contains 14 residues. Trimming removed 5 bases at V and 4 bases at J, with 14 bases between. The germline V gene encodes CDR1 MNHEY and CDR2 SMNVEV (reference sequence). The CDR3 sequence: CASSPGAGIYGYTF. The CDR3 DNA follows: TGTGCCAGCAGTCCCGGGGCAGGGATCTATGGCTACACCTTC.

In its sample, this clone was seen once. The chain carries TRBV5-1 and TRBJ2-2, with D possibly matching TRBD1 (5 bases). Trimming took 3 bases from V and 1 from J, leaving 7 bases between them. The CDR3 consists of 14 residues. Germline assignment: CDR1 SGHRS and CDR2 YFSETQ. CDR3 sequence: CASSYGQNTGELFF. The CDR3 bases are TGCGCCAGCAGCTATGGACAGAACACCGGGGAGCTGTTTTTT.

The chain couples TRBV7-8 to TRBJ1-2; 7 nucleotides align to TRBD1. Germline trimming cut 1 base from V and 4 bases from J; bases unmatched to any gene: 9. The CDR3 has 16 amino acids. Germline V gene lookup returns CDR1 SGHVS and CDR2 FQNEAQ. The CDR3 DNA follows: TGTGCCAGCAGCTTAGAGGGGCGACAGGGCGGCTATGGCTACACCTTC. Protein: CASSLEGRQGGYGYTF.

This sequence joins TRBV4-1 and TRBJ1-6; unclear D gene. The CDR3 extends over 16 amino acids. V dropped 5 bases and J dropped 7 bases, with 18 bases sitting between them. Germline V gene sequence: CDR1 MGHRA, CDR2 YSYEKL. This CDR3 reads CASSSPAEGGNSPLHF. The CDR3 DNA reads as TGCGCCAGCAGCTCCCCGGCCGAGGGAGGGAATTCACCCCTCCACTTT.

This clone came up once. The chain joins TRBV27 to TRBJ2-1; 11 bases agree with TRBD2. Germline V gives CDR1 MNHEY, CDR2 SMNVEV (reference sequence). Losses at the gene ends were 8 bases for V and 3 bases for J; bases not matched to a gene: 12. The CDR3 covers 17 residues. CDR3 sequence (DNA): TGTGCCAGCGTAGCGGGGGGGCGGGGGTGGAACTACAATGAGCAGTTCTTC. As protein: CASVAGGRGWNYNEQFF.

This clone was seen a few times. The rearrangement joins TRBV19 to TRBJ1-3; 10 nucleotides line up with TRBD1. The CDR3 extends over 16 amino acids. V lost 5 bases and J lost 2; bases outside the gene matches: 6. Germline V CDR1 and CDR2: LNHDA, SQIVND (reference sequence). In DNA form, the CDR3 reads TGTGCCAGTAGTCCGAGGGACAGGGGAACTGGAAACACCATATATTTT. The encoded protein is CASSPRDRGTGNTIYF.

The CDR3 nucleotides are TGTGCCAGTAGTATAGGGGAGATATCGAACACTGAAGCTTTCTTT. It specifies CASSIGEISNTEAFF. V gene TRBV19 combines with J gene TRBJ1-1; D gene unclear. Trimming removed 1 base at V and 1 base at J, with 10 bases between. CDR3 size: 15 residues. Germline assignment: CDR1 LNHDA and CDR2 SQIVND (reference sequence).

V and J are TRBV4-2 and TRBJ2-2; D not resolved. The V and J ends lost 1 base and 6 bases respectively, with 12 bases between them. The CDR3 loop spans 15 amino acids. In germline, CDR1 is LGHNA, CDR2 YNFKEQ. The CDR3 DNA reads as TGTGCCAGCAGCCAAGGAACTATCTCCCCCGGGGAGCTGTTTTTT. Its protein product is CASSQGTISPGELFF.

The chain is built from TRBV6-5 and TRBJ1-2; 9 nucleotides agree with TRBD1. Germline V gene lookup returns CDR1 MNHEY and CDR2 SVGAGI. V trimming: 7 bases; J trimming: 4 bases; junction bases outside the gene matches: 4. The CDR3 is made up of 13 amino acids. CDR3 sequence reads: CASIGDRVYGYTF. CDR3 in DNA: TGTGCCAGCATCGGGGACAGGGTCTATGGCTACACCTTC.

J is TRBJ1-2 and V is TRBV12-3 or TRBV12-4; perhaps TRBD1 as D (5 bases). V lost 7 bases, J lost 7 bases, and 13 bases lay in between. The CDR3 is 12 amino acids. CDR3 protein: CASTSQGSGYTF. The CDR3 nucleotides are TGTGCCAGCACATCTCAGGGAAGTGGCTACACCTTC.

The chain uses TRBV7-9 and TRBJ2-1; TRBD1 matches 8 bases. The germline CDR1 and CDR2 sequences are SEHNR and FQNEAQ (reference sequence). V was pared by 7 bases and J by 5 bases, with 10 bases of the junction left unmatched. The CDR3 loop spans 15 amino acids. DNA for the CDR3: TGTGCCAGCAATCTGGGGGACAGGAGACACAATGAGCAGTTCTTC. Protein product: CASNLGDRRHNEQFF. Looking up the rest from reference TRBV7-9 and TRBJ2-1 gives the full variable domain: DTGVSQNPRHKITKRGQNVTFRCDPISEHNRLYWYRQTLGQGPEFLTYFQNEAQLEKSRLLSDRFSAERPKGSFSTLEIQRTEQGDSAMYLCASNLGDRRHNEQFFGPGTRLTVL.

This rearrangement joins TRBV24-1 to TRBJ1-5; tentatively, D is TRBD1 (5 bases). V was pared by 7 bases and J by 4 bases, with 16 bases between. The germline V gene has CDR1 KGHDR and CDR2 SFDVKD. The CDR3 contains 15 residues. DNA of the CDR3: TGTGCCACCAGCGCCCGGGGGGGAAGGAATCAGCCCCAGCATTTT. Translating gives CATSARGGRNQPQHF.

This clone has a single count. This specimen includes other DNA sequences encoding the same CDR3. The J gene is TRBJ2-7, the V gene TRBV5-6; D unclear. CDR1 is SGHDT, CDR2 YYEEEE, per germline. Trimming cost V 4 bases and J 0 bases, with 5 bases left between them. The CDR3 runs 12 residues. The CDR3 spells CASSLRSYEQYF. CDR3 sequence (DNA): TGTGCCAGCAGCCTTCGCTCCTACGAGCAGTACTTC.